These 2 T cell receptor beta chains share one sample of origin, sequenced in a study of CD8 T cells in ankylosing spondylitis. TCRdb re-called the 5' RACE reads with MiXCR, one entry per CDR3 protein. This table has about 69,000 distinct CDR3 sequences, roughly 5.2% appearing once. The material sequenced was blood, either unsorted or a sorted T cell fraction (not recorded which). The receptor set was obtained from a male donor with ankylosing spondylitis or in good health (not recorded which).

The sample holds many counts of this clonotype. The V call is TRBV3-1, the J call TRBJ1-5; D unclear. Germline V gene lookup returns CDR1 LGHDT and CDR2 YNNKEL (reference sequence). The V end lost 2 bases, the J end lost 6 bases, and 8 bases lay between the germline ends. The CDR3 is 13 residues long. Written as DNA, the CDR3 is TGTGCCAGCAGCCAAATGACGGGTCAGCCCCAGCATTTT. As protein: CASSQMTGQPQHF.

At least ten counts were recorded for this clonotype. The chain is built from TRBV20-1 and TRBJ2-5; D may be TRBD1 or TRBD2 (5 bases each). Germline CDR1 and CDR2: DFQATT and SNEGSKA (reference sequence). The CDR3 extends over 16 amino acids. V lost 0 bases and J lost 5, with 19 bases in between. CDR3 loop: CSARDPRDPGWETQYF. As DNA, the CDR3 is TGCAGTGCTAGAGATCCCCGGGACCCAGGATGGGAGACCCAGTACTTC.